Sequencing of this T cell receptor beta chain was carried out in a study of blood T cell repertoires in COVID-19. Study at large: Whether acute or convalescent, the COVID-19 samples came from the United States, Italy and Spain. Sample material is recorded as cDNA or gDNA derived from T cells, B-cell-depleted T cells, or PBMCs.

Under the authors' procedure: Reference gene primers were amplified, and this amplification served to estimate nucleated cell counts. Measured with immunoSEQ multiplex PCR; TCRdb has only the in-frame clones, and not every one. Clonal size and the V and J genes are those of that table, whereas D and trimming came from the DNA. The table records about 140,000 clones, around 84% of them present only once. Per germline, CDR1 MNHEY and CDR2 SVGEGT. This CDR3 is built from 14 residues. V was cut by 5 bases and J by 4 bases, with 14 bases left in between. The chain combines TRBV6-2 or TRBV6-3 with TRBJ2-5, with D possibly TRBD2 on 5 matching bases. The clonotype originates from a human donor with acute or convalescent COVID-19. The donor label of this sample is uncertain. The material sequenced was peripheral blood. Here the CDR3 DNA reads TGTGCCAGCAGTCAGGCGAGGGCTGGAGAGACCCAGTACTTC. Amino acids: CASSQARAGETQYF.